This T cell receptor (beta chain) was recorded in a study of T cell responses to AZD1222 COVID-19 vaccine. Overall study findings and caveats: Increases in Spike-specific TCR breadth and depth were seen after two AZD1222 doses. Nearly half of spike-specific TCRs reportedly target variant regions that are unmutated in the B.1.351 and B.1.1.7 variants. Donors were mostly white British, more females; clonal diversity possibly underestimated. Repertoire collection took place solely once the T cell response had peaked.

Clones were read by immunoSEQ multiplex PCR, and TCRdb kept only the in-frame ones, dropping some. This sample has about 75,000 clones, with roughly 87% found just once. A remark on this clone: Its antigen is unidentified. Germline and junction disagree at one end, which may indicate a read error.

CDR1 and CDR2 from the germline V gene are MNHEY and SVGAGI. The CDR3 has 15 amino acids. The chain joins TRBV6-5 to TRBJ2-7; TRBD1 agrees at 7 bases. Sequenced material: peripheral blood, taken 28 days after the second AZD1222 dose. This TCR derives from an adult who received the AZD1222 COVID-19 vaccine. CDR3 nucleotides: TGTGCCAGCAGTGACTCGACAGGGCCCTTTCTGCAGCAGTACTTC. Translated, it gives CASSDSTGPFLQQYF.